This T cell receptor (beta chain) was sequenced in a study of immune heterogeneity within non-small cell lung tumors (dated by TCRdb to 2016 to 2019). A note on the overall study: By histology, a handful of squamous cell carcinomas, 9 to 11 non-squamous carcinomas and 1 tumor not otherwise specified were included. To look at intratumoral immune heterogeneity, the study ran whole-exome sequencing, RNA-seq and TCR beta repertoire sequencing on several spatially distinct regions taken from every NSCLC tumor. TCR repertoires were analyzed from some 57 tumor loci of approximately 16 patients, while transcriptome data covered only 44 loci from about 11 patients. Neoantigen binding to each patient's HLA alleles was predicted with netMHCpan-3.0 for mutant peptides of 8 to 11 amino acids.

What the research found in general, with its limitations: Individual patients mostly had different high-frequency TCR beta clonotypes. Within a patient, the same dominant CDR3B clonotypes appeared at multiple loci, but different tumor locations also contained unique high-frequency clones. A statistically significant but moderate positive correlation (R roughly 0.3) was observed between local T-cell repertoire clonality and local tumor mutational burden.

A multiplex PCR system amplified the TCR beta CDR3 region, with a first 10-cycle round using 32 V-gene forward and 13 J-gene reverse primers. The first PCR round used a QIAGEN Multiplex PCR Kit, and the primer sequences were filed in Chinese patent CN105087789A. A second PCR round added Illumina universal primers using the Phusion High-Fidelity PCR Kit. The TCR libraries underwent paired-end sequencing with a read length of 151 bp on the Illumina HiSeq X Ten platform. In the authors' own workflow: Cutadapt was used to discard reads without multiplex PCR primers, PEAR merged the read pairs, and MiXCR with default settings called the CDR3 regions. Shannon entropy measured repertoire diversity, while clonality was calculated as one minus the Shannon entropy divided by the ln of the count of productive unique sequences. Clonotypes at a frequency of at least 0.5% were defined as dominant or high-frequency T-cell clones. Using fastp at Q25 and MiXCR, TCRdb reprocessed the public reads and kept productive beta chains. Duplicate CDR3 protein sequences are folded into a single record with the most common DNA and genes. These V and J calls originate from TCRdb's pipeline instead of the authors' own analysis. Recorded for this sample are about 21,000 distinct CDR3 sequences; around 28% of them occurred a single time. The ten largest clones capture around 4% of the sample.

The CDR3 contains 15 residues, cysteine and phenylalanine counted. Only the CDR3 DNA stays, 45 bases, in frame from base 1. Trimming leaves V shorter by 3 bases and J shorter by 2 bases, with the junction holding 2 bases beyond the gene matches. CDR1 and CDR2 were assigned from the germline V gene (reference sequence) as LNHDA and SQIVND. For the TCR template, genomic DNA was extracted from bulk tumor tissue, and roughly 580 ng of gDNA was amplified for each sample. During surgery, several biopsies were collected from each primary tumor and placed as far from one another as possible within the tumor mass. The study cohort was described as untreated, and patients were newly diagnosed NSCLC cases undergoing curative surgery. The samples came from around 14 patients with newly diagnosed non-small cell lung cancer who were having surgery intended to be curative. A couple of independent pathologists examined the resected tumor masses. Only high-quality DNA and RNA samples were carried forward to sequencing.

The table lists this clonotype with a few counts. Its antigen remains unidentified. It has no much larger one-base neighbor in the sample; base qualities were not kept. This clonotype was sampled from a man aged 40-49 years with non-small cell lung cancer. The sequencing sample was made of lung tumor tissue. The sequence links TRBV19 to TRBJ2-3, with 10 bases aligning to TRBD2. The CDR3 region reads CASSIGLADTDTQYF. The nucleotide sequence is TGTGCCAGTAGTATTGGACTAGCGGACACAGATACGCAGTATTTT.